These 21 T cell receptor beta chains share one sample of origin, sequenced in a study of T cells in Graves' hyperthyroidism and ophthalmopathy. Researchers took RNA transcripts and amplified the TCR beta CDR3 regions from them. The HTBI set primed first-round TCR CDR3 RT-PCR. Each CDR3 protein gets one entry after TCRdb re-called the multiplex PCR reads with MiXCR. The sample has about 290,000 distinct CDR3 sequences, about an eighth seen once. Sequencing was done on a sample of blood. These receptors came from a woman aged 30 to 39 with Graves' hyperthyroidism that later progressed to Graves' ophthalmopathy.

There are many counts of this clonotype. The DNA of the CDR3 is TGTGCCAGCAGTTTAGCTAGACACAATGAGCAGTTCTTC. Amino acid sequence: CASSLARHNEQFF. V gene TRBV27 combines with J gene TRBJ2-1, with D uncertain. Germline lookup yields CDR1 MNHEY and CDR2 SMNVEV (reference sequence). Trimming took 2 bases from V and 5 from J, leaving 7 bases between them. CDR3 length equals 13 residues.

The chain joins TRBV28 to TRBJ2-1; a weak D match, TRBD2 (5 bases). There are 15 residues in the CDR3. Trimming took 8 bases from V and 0 from J, leaving 14 bases between them. CDR1 is MDHEN and CDR2 is SYDVKM in the germline V gene. The CDR3, as DNA: TGTGCCAGCCGGAGGTCGGGCGCCTCCTACAATGAGCAGTTCTTC. Protein: CASRRSGASYNEQFF.

In its sample, this clonotype was seen many times. V is TRBV12-3 or TRBV12-4 and J is TRBJ2-2; possible D gene TRBD1, 5 bases. The CDR3 has 16 residues. Deletions cut 2 bases from V and 6 bases from J, with 16 bases between. The DNA of the CDR3 is TGTGCCAGCAGTTTAATTTACAGCCAGGGATCCGGGGAGCTGTTTTTT. Translation: CASSLIYSQGSGELFF.

The chain uses TRBV12-3 or TRBV12-4 and TRBJ1-6; no clear D gene. The CDR3 contains 13 residues. With 3 bases removed from V and 7 bases from J, the gap between germline ends came to 7 bases. The CDR3 DNA reads as TGTGCCAGCAGTTTTAGCCGCAATTCACCCCTCCACTTT. Its protein product is CASSFSRNSPLHF.

The chain is built from TRBV4-2 and TRBJ2-1; tentative D call: TRBD1 (6 bases). CDR1 LGHNA and CDR2 YNFKEQ come from the germline V gene. V was cut by 0 bases and J by 5 bases, with 14 bases left in between. This CDR3 has 16 amino acids. The CDR3, as DNA: TGTGCCAGCAGCCAAGAACAGGGCCCCGGAGACAATGAGCAGTTCTTC. Residues: CASSQEQGPGDNEQFF.

J is TRBJ2-1 and V is TRBV20-1; the D gene is possibly TRBD1 (11 bases). The V end was cut by 6 bases, the J end by 6 bases, with 27 bases between. The CDR3 length is 17 residues. Germline CDR1 DFQATT, CDR2 SNEGSKA (reference sequence). The CDR3 region has the DNA TGCAGTGCCACGGACAGGGGGCCTAGCGGGAGTAGCAATGAGCAGTTCTTC. Its translation: CSATDRGPSGSSNEQFF.

This chain uses TRBV9 with TRBJ2-1; 16 nucleotides agree with TRBD2. The CDR3 loop spans 15 amino acids. The V gene end was trimmed by 5 bases and the J gene end by 8 bases; junction bases not matched to a gene: 4. Germline-derived CDR1 and CDR2 are SGDLS and YYNGEE. The CDR3 is CASRAGLAGGHEQFF. In DNA form, the CDR3 reads TGTGCCAGCAGGGCGGGACTAGCGGGAGGGCATGAGCAGTTCTTC.

This clonotype has ten or more counts. The chain uses TRBV5-1 and TRBJ2-7; 7 bases align to TRBD1. Germline CDR1 is SGHRS and CDR2 is YFSETQ. CDR3 length: 14 amino acids. J gave up 6 bases and V 0 bases, and 6 bases lay outside the gene matches. CDR3 loop: CASSLDRGGGEQYF. The CDR3 bases are TGCGCCAGCAGCTTGGACAGGGGCGGAGGCGAGCAGTACTTC.

This clonotype was counted ten times or more. This rearrangement joins TRBV7-3 to TRBJ1-1; 8 bases agree with TRBD1. This CDR3 has 14 amino acids. The junction had 9 bases not matched to a gene; V was cut back by 5 bases and J by 7 bases. Germline CDR1 is SGHTA and CDR2 is FQGTGA. This CDR3 is CASSPGQGALEAFF. CDR3 in DNA: TGTGCCAGCAGCCCCGGACAGGGTGCCCTTGAAGCTTTCTTT.

This clonotype was seen at least ten times. The chain employs TRBV10-3 and TRBJ2-1; 13 bases fit TRBD2. Trimming removed 6 bases from V and 1 base from J; junction bases left unmatched: 12. From germline, CDR1 is ENHRY and CDR2 SYGVKD. The CDR3 consists of 19 residues. In DNA, the CDR3 is TGTGCCATCAGAGAACTAGCGGGAGGGCCGAGGAGGTCCTACAATGAGCAGTTCTTC. Its protein product is CAIRELAGGPRRSYNEQFF.

This clonotype has at least ten counts. DNA for the CDR3: TGCAGTGCTAGGGCCGAGCTAGCGGGATTCTACGAGCAGTACTTC. Protein product: CSARAELAGFYEQYF. The gene calls are TRBV20-1 and TRBJ2-7; 9 bases fit TRBD2. CDR3 length: 15 residues. From germline, CDR1 is DFQATT and CDR2 SNEGSKA (reference sequence). V shed 3 bases and J 3 bases; nucleotides not matched to a gene: 9.

The chain links TRBV19 to TRBJ1-1; D is unresolved. Between the trimmed V and J ends, which lost 1 base and 4 bases, there was a span of 7 bases. Looked up from germline, CDR1 is LNHDA and CDR2 is SQIVND (reference sequence). The length of the CDR3 is 13 residues. This CDR3 reads CASSIAAPTEAFF. The CDR3 DNA is TGTGCCAGTAGTATAGCGGCCCCCACTGAAGCTTTCTTT.

Ten or more counts support this clonotype. V is TRBV25-1 and J is TRBJ2-1; 11 positions agree with TRBD1. The V gene's germline CDR1 is MGHDK and CDR2 SYGVNS. J lost 3 bases, V lost 3 bases, and 7 bases had no gene match. The CDR3 runs to 17 residues. As DNA, the CDR3 is TGTGCCAGCAGTGACCTAGGGACAGGGGGGATCTACAATGAGCAGTTCTTC. Translation gives CASSDLGTGGIYNEQFF.

Ten or more counts support this clonotype. The V gene is TRBV4-1, the J gene TRBJ1-2, with TRBD1 as a possible D gene (6 bases). V shed 0 bases and J shed 7 bases, with 18 bases lying between them. CDR3 length equals 16 residues. CDR1 and CDR2 from the germline V gene are MGHRA and YSYEKL. CDR3 sequence (DNA): TGCGCCAGCAGCCAAGAAGTCCATACTTGGGGGCCTGGCTACACCTTC. Translation: CASSQEVHTWGPGYTF.

This clonotype was detected many times. The chain has TRBV27 and TRBJ2-1; D perhaps matches TRBD1 (5 bases). In germline, CDR1 is MNHEY, CDR2 SMNVEV (reference sequence). The CDR3 has 12 residues. V lost 5 bases and J 6 bases, leaving 8 bases between the germline ends. The CDR3 nucleotides are TGTGCCAGCAGTCAGGGTTTCAATGAGCAGTTCTTC. This gives the protein CASSQGFNEQFF.

This clonotype was detected many times. The chain carries TRBV7-2 and TRBJ1-5, with D uncertain. Germline loops: CDR1 SGHTA, CDR2 FQGNSA. V lost 4 bases and J 0 bases, leaving 7 bases between the germline ends. This CDR3 has 14 residues. The CDR3 nucleotides are TGTGCCAGCAGCTCCCTCCTTAGCAATCAGCCCCAGCATTTT. Translated: CASSSLLSNQPQHF. The full variable domain, with the rest looked up from reference TRBV7-2 and TRBJ1-5, is GAGVSQSPSNKVTEKGKDVELRCDPISGHTALYWYRQSLGQGLEFLIYFQGNSAPDKSGLPSDRFSAERTGGSVSTLTIQRTQQEDSAVYLCASSSLLSNQPQHFGDGTRLSIL.

There are many counts of this clonotype. The DNA for the CDR3 is TGTGCCAGCTCACGCGACAACAGGGGGAGCACCGGGGAGCTGTTTTTT. Translation gives CASSRDNRGSTGELFF. The chain is built from TRBV18 and TRBJ2-2; 8 bases align to TRBD1. J lost 4 bases, V lost 4 bases, and 8 bases had no gene match. CDR1 is KGHSH and CDR2 is LQKENI in the germline V gene. The CDR3 contains 16 residues.

This clonotype has ten or more counts. This chain uses TRBV15 with TRBJ2-1; 10 bases match TRBD2. The CDR3 consists of 15 residues. Trimming cost V 7 bases and J 6 bases; bases outside gene matches: 9. Germline V gene lookup returns CDR1 LNHNV and CDR2 YYDKDF (reference sequence). The DNA for the CDR3 is TGTGCCACCACTTTACCGGGACTAGCGACCAATGAGCAGTTCTTC. Protein: CATTLPGLATNEQFF.

In its sample, this clonotype was seen a few times. One junction end disagrees with the germline gene, perhaps due to a read error. The chain couples TRBV6-1 to TRBJ1-4, with a possible D match to TRBD1 (5 bases). This CDR3 is 16 amino acids long. Germline V gene lookup returns CDR1 MNHNS and CDR2 SASEGT. Here the CDR3 reads CANSAAFAGTYEKLFF. In nucleotides, the CDR3 is TGTGCCAACAGTGCGGCGTTTGCAGGGACTTACGAAAAACTGTTTTTT.

The chain employs TRBV7-9 and TRBJ2-3; 13 bases are a match to TRBD2. This CDR3 spans 17 amino acids. Trimming at V came to 2 bases and at J to 7 bases, leaving 9 bases not matched to a gene. Germline V lookup: CDR1 SEHNR, CDR2 FQNEAQ (reference sequence). The CDR3 sequence: CASSLQLAGGGPHTQYF. The CDR3, as DNA: TGTGCCAGCAGCTTACAACTAGCGGGAGGGGGGCCGCATACGCAGTATTTT.

This clonotype has a handful of counts. This chain joins TRBV6-9 and TRBJ1-4, with a weak D call TRBD1 (6 bases). V lost 4 bases to trimming and J lost 7 bases, with 13 bases between them. Germline-derived CDR1 and CDR2 are MNHGY and SVAAGI. The CDR3 is 14 amino acids. The CDR3 sequence: CASSSPGTSEKLFF. The CDR3 coding sequence is TGTGCCAGCAGTTCGCCGGGGACAAGTGAAAAACTGTTTTTT.